The source of this TCR beta chain is a study of blood T cell repertoires in COVID-19. Study background: Specimens from acute and convalescent COVID-19 originated in the United States, Italy and Spain. The analysed material was cDNA or gDNA that came from T cells, B-cell-depleted T cells, or PBMCs.

Per the germline V gene, CDR1 is MDHEN and CDR2 is SYDVKM. CDR3 size: 13 residues. V dropped 2 bases and J dropped 6 bases, with 11 bases sitting between them. This clone is classed as medium-sized (0.01 to 0.1%). In the original analysis: Estimated nucleated cell counts came from reference gene primer amplification. Libraries were prepared by immunoSEQ multiplex PCR; TCRdb keeps only in-frame clonotypes and omits some of them. V, J and clone size are those of that table, while D and trimming were read from the DNA. The sample lists more than 60,000 clones, about 90% seen once, with 20% to 25% in the top ten.

What was sequenced was peripheral blood. The rearrangement links TRBV28 to TRBJ2-7; maybe TRBD2 (5 bases). The sequence came from a woman aged 45-65 years with active or convalescent COVID-19. The DNA for the CDR3 is TGTGCCAGCAGTTTAAACGGGGTGTCCGAGCAGTACTTC. It translates to CASSLNGVSEQYF.